Shown below are 31 T cell receptor beta chains from a single sample sequenced in a study of cytotoxic CD8 clonotypes in ibrutinib-treated CLL. The method was immunoSEQ multiplex PCR; TCRdb's version includes in-frame clones alone and lacks a portion of them. The sample has approximately 170,000 clones, about 88% seen once. The sample was PBMCs, taken at disease progression, from a patient treated with ibrutinib. The receptors derive from a human donor with chronic lymphocytic leukemia.

This clone occurred once. The chain employs TRBV5-5 and TRBJ2-7; 11 bases match TRBD2. Germline V gene sequence: CDR1 SGHKS, CDR2 YYEKEE (reference sequence). There are 14 residues in the CDR3. The trim removed 6 bases at V and 4 bases at J, leaving 6 bases unmatched. CDR3: CASKPGTSGYEQYF. The CDR3 DNA is TGTGCCAGCAAGCCCGGGACTAGCGGATACGAGCAGTACTTC.

The chain joins TRBV29-1 to TRBJ2-2, with 14 nucleotides matching TRBD2. Germline CDR1 is SQVTM and CDR2 is ANQGSEA. CDR3 length: 18 residues. V lost 2 bases to trimming and J lost 4 bases; unmatched junction nucleotides: 9. The CDR3: CSVETRGLAGARTGELFF. The CDR3 DNA is TGCAGCGTTGAAACTCGGGGACTAGCGGGAGCTCGCACCGGGGAGCTGTTTTTT.

V usage is TRBV13 and J usage is TRBJ1-2; D might be TRBD1 (5 bases). The CDR3 contains 21 residues. Germline-derived CDR1 and CDR2 are PRHDT and FYEKMQ (reference sequence). The germline V and J ends were trimmed by 8 bases and 4 bases, with 38 bases remaining between them. In DNA, the CDR3 is TGTGCCAGCGAATCCCGCCGGGGGGGTCATGCGGATCAGACGGAATTCTATGGCTACACCTTC. Protein product: CASESRRGGHADQTEFYGYTF.

The J gene is TRBJ1-5, the V gene TRBV6-5; no firm D call. The germline V gene has CDR1 MNHEY and CDR2 SVGAGI. This CDR3 comprises 13 residues. Trimming cost V 0 bases and J 10 bases, with 10 bases left between them. The CDR3 reads CASSYSRAHPQHF. Written as DNA, the CDR3 is TGTGCCAGCAGTTACTCTCGGGCTCATCCCCAGCATTTT.

This chain joins TRBV11-3 and TRBJ1-4, with 9 bases lining up with TRBD1. CDR1 is SGHNT and CDR2 is YENEEA in the germline V gene. This CDR3 is built from 15 residues. V was clipped by 5 bases and J by 3 bases; unmatched bases: 4. CDR3 sequence (DNA): TGTGCCAGCAGCCCCAACAGGGGGCCTAATGAAAAACTGTTTTTT. It encodes CASSPNRGPNEKLFF.

This clone was picked up one time. In nucleotides, the CDR3 is TGTGCCAGCAGTTTATGGCAGAGGGAAACTTTCTTT. Its protein is CASSLWQRETFF. The chain links TRBV28 to TRBJ1-1; no definite D call. This CDR3 contains 12 residues. Germline CDR1 reads MDHEN; CDR2 reads SYDVKM. Between the trimmed V and J ends, which lost 0 bases and 12 bases, there was a span of 11 bases.

This clone was observed a handful of times. The chain employs TRBV2 and TRBJ2-7, with TRBD2 matching 8 bases. The germline gives CDR1 SNHLY, CDR2 FYNNEI. The CDR3 covers 15 residues. V was pared by 6 bases and J by 0 bases, with 7 bases of the junction left unmatched. The CDR3 coding sequence is TGTGCCAGCAGGGGAACTAGCGGCCGCTCCTACGAGCAGTACTTC. Protein product: CASRGTSGRSYEQYF.

The chain recombines TRBV5-1 with TRBJ1-1, with 7 bases that match TRBD1. The CDR3 is made up of 17 amino acids. V lost 5 bases, J lost 1 base, and 14 bases stayed unmatched. The germline CDR1 and CDR2 sequences are SGHRS and YFSETQ. The CDR3 DNA is TGCGCCAGCAGTTACGGGACAGCTTACGAAAAGAACACTGAAGCTTTCTTT. Protein sequence: CASSYGTAYEKNTEAFF.

This sequence joins TRBV27 and TRBJ1-2; the match to TRBD1 covers 7 bases. J lost 8 bases, V lost 6 bases, and 9 bases had no gene match. The CDR3 runs to 13 residues. Germline CDR1 reads MNHEY; CDR2 reads SMNVEV (reference sequence). DNA for the CDR3: TGTGCCAGCAGGAGGACAGGCGGGACCGGCTACACCTTC. Translating gives CASRRTGGTGYTF.

The V and J genes are TRBV5-1 and TRBJ1-5; D is undetermined. CDR1 and CDR2 (germline): SGHRS, YFSETQ. The V end was cut by 1 base, the J end by 0 bases, with 8 bases between. This CDR3 has 15 amino acids. The CDR3 DNA sequence: TGCGCCAGCAGCTTGAACGGAAATAGCAATCAGCCCCAGCATTTT. Its translation: CASSLNGNSNQPQHF.

V is TRBV9 and J is TRBJ2-3; no firm D call. CDR3 length: 13 residues. Trimming cost V 0 bases and J 14 bases, with 16 bases left between them. Germline CDR1 and CDR2: SGDLS and YYNGEE. CDR3 coding DNA: TGTGCCAGCAGCGTAGCCACAGACCTAGGGCTGTATTTT. Translation gives CASSVATDLGLYF.

This clone appeared a few times. The rearrangement uses TRBV7-9 and TRBJ1-2; D gene unclear. The ends were cut back, 5 bases at V and 8 bases at J, with 15 bases in the middle. This CDR3 is 13 amino acids long. Germline CDR1 and CDR2: SEHNR and FQNEAQ (reference sequence). CDR3 in amino acids: CASSPFNTGGYTF. CDR3 in DNA: TGTGCCAGCAGCCCCTTCAACACGGGGGGCTACACCTTC.

The chain is built from TRBV11-2 and TRBJ2-3, with TRBD2 matching over 9 bases. The V gene end was trimmed by 4 bases and the J gene end by 2 bases; junction bases not matched to a gene: 7. The CDR3 loop spans 16 amino acids. Germline V gene data show CDR1 as SGHAT and CDR2 as FQNNGV. CDR3 bases: TGTGCCAGCAGCTCCCCTCTAGCGGGGTTCACAGATACGCAGTATTTT. Translated, it gives CASSSPLAGFTDTQYF.

The genes are TRBV4-1 and TRBJ2-5, with TRBD2 matching over 11 bases. V was pared by 2 bases and J by 6 bases, with 17 bases of the junction left unmatched. The CDR3 covers 19 residues. Germline CDR1 reads MGHRA; CDR2 reads YSYEKL. The CDR3 is CASSQIPGTSGALVQTQYF. CDR3 bases: TGCGCCAGCAGCCAAATTCCGGGGACTAGCGGAGCTCTGGTCCAGACCCAGTACTTC.

This chain links TRBV5-1 with TRBJ2-7; D unresolved. The germline V gene has CDR1 SGHRS and CDR2 YFSETQ. There are 16 residues in the CDR3. Trimming took off 4 bases at V and 0 bases at J, with 17 bases between the two ends. The CDR3: CASSPTPYGTSYEQYF. The CDR3, as DNA: TGCGCCAGCAGCCCAACCCCGTACGGCACCTCCTACGAGCAGTACTTC.

This clone was counted a single time. The chain uses TRBV19 and TRBJ1-4; D is perhaps TRBD1 (5 bases). With 10 bases removed from V and 6 bases from J, the gap between germline ends came to 18 bases. Germline V gives CDR1 LNHDA, CDR2 SQIVND (reference sequence). The CDR3 loop spans 14 amino acids. CDR3 sequence (DNA): TGTGCCACAGCCCACCAGGGTAGGGATGAAAAACTGTTTTTT. Translating it yields CATAHQGRDEKLFF.

This clone was seen only a few times. The chain employs TRBV7-9 and TRBJ2-5; D might be TRBD1 (6 bases). CDR3 length equals 15 residues. Germline CDR1 is SEHNR and CDR2 is FQNEAQ (reference sequence). The germline V and J ends were trimmed by 4 bases and 1 base, with 13 bases remaining between them. The CDR3 here is CASSYLGAPQETQYF. CDR3 nucleotides: TGTGCCAGCAGCTACTTGGGGGCCCCCCAAGAGACCCAGTACTTC. Supplemented by reference TRBV7-9 and TRBJ2-5, the full variable domain reads DTGVSQNPRHKITKRGQNVTFRCDPISEHNRLYWYRQTLGQGPEFLTYFQNEAQLEKSRLLSDRFSAERPKGSFSTLEIQRTEQGDSAMYLCASSYLGAPQETQYFGPGTRLLVL.

The V and J genes are TRBV6-6 and TRBJ2-7, with TRBD2 as a possible D gene (6 bases). This CDR3 is 15 amino acids long. The V and J ends lost 6 bases and 3 bases respectively, with 18 bases between them. Germline V lookup: CDR1 MNHNY, CDR2 SVGAGI (reference sequence). The CDR3 spells CASRGAGSTGYEQYF. Written as DNA, the CDR3 is TGTGCCAGCAGGGGCGCCGGGAGCACGGGCTACGAGCAGTACTTC.

The rearrangement joins TRBV6-1 to TRBJ2-1; 10 bases fit TRBD2. The ends lost 2 bases at V and 6 bases at J; junction bases unmatched: 10. This CDR3 comprises 17 residues. Looked up from germline, CDR1 is MNHNS and CDR2 is SASEGT. In DNA, the CDR3 is TGTGCCAGCAGTGAATGGGGCCTAGCGGGAGAGTCCAATGAGCAGTTCTTC. It yields the protein CASSEWGLAGESNEQFF.

The chain combines TRBV27 with TRBJ2-7; D gene ambiguous. CDR3 length: 19 amino acids. The germline V gene has CDR1 MNHEY and CDR2 SMNVEV (reference sequence). V lost 4 bases and J 4 bases, leaving 29 bases between the germline ends. CDR3 sequence (DNA): TGTGCCAGCAGTTACTCTGGGATAGGGTCGAGGTTTTTGGGTTACGAGCAGTACTTC. Its translation is CASSYSGIGSRFLGYEQYF.

V usage is TRBV9 and J usage is TRBJ2-3; 7 bases align to TRBD2. Germline V gives CDR1 SGDLS, CDR2 YYNGEE. The CDR3 loop spans 16 amino acids. J lost 1 base, V lost 4 bases, and 9 bases had no gene match. CDR3 sequence (DNA): TGTGCCAGCAGCCCACGGGGAGGGGCTGGCACAGATACGCAGTATTTT. It specifies CASSPRGGAGTDTQYF. Full variable domain (outside the CDR3, taken from reference TRBV9 and TRBJ2-3): DSGVTQTPKHLITATGQRVTLRCSPRSGDLSVYWYQQSLDQGLQFLIQYYNGEERAKGNILERFSAQQFPDLHSELNLSSLELGDSALYFCASSPRGGAGTDTQYFGPGTRLTVL.

The rearrangement links TRBV4-2 to TRBJ2-7, with 9 positions matching TRBD2. Germline values: CDR1 LGHNA, CDR2 YNFKEQ. Unmatched junction bases numbered 1, after V lost 1 base and J lost 0 bases. The CDR3 contains 15 residues. The CDR3 reads CASSQASGASYEQYF. CDR3 in DNA: TGTGCCAGCAGCCAAGCTAGCGGGGCCTCCTACGAGCAGTACTTC.

The CDR3 DNA reads TGTGCCAGCAGCTTGTTAGCGGGAGGTATCTCCGAGCAGTACTTC. Protein sequence: CASSLLAGGISEQYF. The chain carries TRBV11-2 and TRBJ2-7; 10 nucleotides match TRBD2. The CDR3 contains 15 residues. Germline assignment: CDR1 SGHAT and CDR2 FQNNGV. Trimming took 3 bases from V and 6 from J; bases not matched to a gene: 8.

This clone has just one count. This chain connects TRBV27 to TRBJ1-2; a possible D gene is TRBD1 (6 bases). Deletions cut 5 bases from V and 8 bases from J, with 18 bases between. Germline V lookup: CDR1 MNHEY, CDR2 SMNVEV (reference sequence). The CDR3 runs to 14 residues. CDR3 sequence (DNA): TGTGCCAGCAGTGTGGGCAGGGGATTGGGCGGCTACACCTTC. It encodes CASSVGRGLGGYTF.

The J gene is TRBJ2-7, the V gene TRBV6-6, with TRBD1 as a possible D gene (5 bases). V lost 2 bases to trimming and J lost 2 bases, with 13 bases between them. The CDR3 has 15 amino acids. Germline V gene lookup returns CDR1 MNHNY and CDR2 SVGAGI (reference sequence). The CDR3 region is CASSYIRQLTYEQYF. The CDR3 region has the DNA TGTGCCAGCAGTTACATTCGACAGCTTACCTACGAGCAGTACTTC.

This chain connects TRBV7-3 to TRBJ1-5; the D gene is possibly TRBD1 (6 bases). Trimming stripped 2 bases from V and 4 bases from J, with 9 bases between. The CDR3 extends over 14 amino acids. Germline assignment: CDR1 SGHTA and CDR2 FQGTGA. CDR3 in amino acids: CASSLGRGNQPQHF. CDR3 in DNA: TGTGCCAGCAGCTTAGGGAGGGGGAATCAGCCCCAGCATTTT.

The rearrangement links TRBV5-1 to TRBJ2-7; D might be TRBD2 (6 bases). Trimming cost V 0 bases and J 3 bases, with 16 bases left between them. This CDR3 contains 16 residues. The germline V gene has CDR1 SGHRS and CDR2 YFSETQ. The CDR3, as DNA: TGCGCCAGCAGCTTGGGAAGTTACGGTAGCGGCTACGAGCAGTACTTC. Amino acid sequence: CASSLGSYGSGYEQYF.

This rearrangement joins TRBV5-1 to TRBJ2-7, with 8 bases fitting TRBD2. With 1 base clipped from V and 6 bases from J, the junction kept 18 bases outside the gene matches. This CDR3 has 18 amino acids. Germline V gives CDR1 SGHRS, CDR2 YFSETQ. The CDR3 sequence is CASSLSPGRAGALAEQYF. In nucleotides, the CDR3 is TGCGCCAGCAGCTTGAGTCCGGGGCGAGCGGGAGCCCTCGCCGAGCAGTACTTC. Complete variable domain (other parts from reference TRBV5-1 and TRBJ2-7): KAGVTQTPRYLIKTRGQQVTLSCSPISGHRSVSWYQQTPGQGLQFLFEYFSETQRNKGNFPGRFSGRQFSNSRSEMNVSTLELGDSALYLCASSLSPGRAGALAEQYFGPGTRLTVT.

The chain links TRBV7-2 to TRBJ1-1, with a possible D match to TRBD1 (5 bases). Trimming removed 5 bases from V and 2 bases from J, with 12 bases in between. Germline values: CDR1 SGHTA, CDR2 FQGNSA. The CDR3 contains 14 residues. The CDR3, as DNA: TGTGCCAGCAGCCCAAGGGGCAGAAACACTGAAGCTTTCTTT. Translating gives CASSPRGRNTEAFF.

The chain combines TRBV30 with TRBJ1-2; 9 bases fit TRBD1. Trimming removed 3 bases from V and 5 bases from J; junction bases left unmatched: 4. The CDR3 sequence is 13 residues long. CDR1 GTSNPN and CDR2 SVGIG come from the germline V gene (reference sequence). CDR3 sequence reads: CAWSHGTGYGYTF. The DNA of the CDR3 is TGTGCCTGGAGCCACGGGACAGGGTATGGCTACACCTTC.

V is TRBV25-1 and J is TRBJ2-1; 7 nucleotides match TRBD2. Trimming removed 10 bases from V and 8 bases from J; junction bases left unmatched: 8. There are 12 residues in the CDR3. Germline CDR1 and CDR2: MGHDK and SYGVNS. As DNA, the CDR3 is TGTGCCATTCAGCGGGGAGCGTATGAGCAGTTCTTC. Its translation is CAIQRGAYEQFF. The full variable domain, with the rest looked up from reference TRBV25-1 and TRBJ2-1, is EADIYQTPRYLVIGTGKKITLECSQTMGHDKMYWYQQDPGMELHLIHYSYGVNSTEKGDLSSESTVSRIRTEHFPLTLESARPSHTSQYLCAIQRGAYEQFFGPGTRLTVL.